This record covers a single T cell receptor (beta chain). What it binds is unknown. This entry comes from a study of cytomegalovirus exposure and HLA in healthy donors. Study-level points and caveats: More clonal expansion characterized HLA-associated TCR beta chains than equally common others in a later analysis.

V lost 2 bases, J lost 5 bases, and 9 bases lay in between. This CDR3 is 13 amino acids long. The germline V gene encodes CDR1 SGHDN and CDR2 FVKESK. PCR involved 60 Vbeta and 13 Jbeta primers. Libraries were prepared by immunoSEQ multiplex PCR; TCRdb keeps only in-frame clonotypes and omits some of them. The sample includes under 70,000 clones, approximately 67% of them seen just once. The genes are TRBV14 and TRBJ1-1, with a weak D call TRBD1 (6 bases). The clonotype comes from a woman under 40 in good health and CMV-seronegative. Sequencing was carried out using PBMCs. The CDR3 spells CASSQSRGTEAFF. The CDR3 region has the DNA TGTGCCAGCAGCCAAAGTAGGGGGACTGAAGCTTTCTTT. Full variable domain (outside the CDR3, taken from reference TRBV14 and TRBJ1-1): EAGVTQFPSHSVIEKGQTVTLRCDPISGHDNLYWYRRVMGKEIKFLLHFVKESKQDESGMPNNRFLAERTGGTYSTLKVQPAELEDSGVYFCASSQSRGTEAFFGQGTRLTVV.